These T cell receptor beta chains were read from a single sample in a study of monozygotic twins with inflammatory bowel disease. Using the 5' RACE reads, TCRdb records one entry per CDR3 protein without DNA. The record lists a few hundred thousand distinct CDR3 sequences, of which the ten most abundant hold roughly 1.5%. Sequences were obtained from blood. All receptors come from a human donor with ulcerative colitis or Crohn's disease, or a healthy co-twin of an affected twin (not recorded which). CDR3s include the opening cysteine and the closing phenylalanine or tryptophan. Fields, in order: V gene, J gene, CDR3 protein.

>TRBV24-1|TRBJ2-3
CATRKGDTQYF
>TRBV5-1|TRBJ2-2
CASSSQGFTYTGELFF
>TRBV7-2|TRBJ1-6
CASSSMTVSSYNSPLHF
>TRBV9|TRBJ1-2
CASSVAVNYGYTF
>TRBV2|TRBJ2-3
CASKARTDSTDTQYF
>TRBV7-6|TRBJ1-1
CASSWNARNTEAFF
>TRBV10-3|TRBJ1-1
CAISEYGSGTEAFF
>TRBV20-1|TRBJ2-1
CSASGPIAIGNEQFF
>TRBV25-1|TRBJ2-3
CASSDRYGASTDTQYF
>TRBV4-1|TRBJ1-2
CASSQDVGRGYGYTF
>TRBV7-2|TRBJ2-1
CASRFIRGGPVSF
>TRBV5-1|TRBJ2-1
CASTRAGDPYNEQFF
>TRBV20-1|TRBJ1-5
CSARPPYRQGDSNQPQHF
>TRBV5-1|TRBJ2-3
CASSLQAGYTDTQYF
>TRBV7-2|TRBJ1-1
CASTRGVGQLNTEAFF
>TRBV29-1|TRBJ2-2
CSARNPGTVNTGELFF
>TRBV11-2|TRBJ2-3
CASSVGGNTQYF
>TRBV29-1|TRBJ1-1
CSVGETGEKAFF
>TRBV7-9|TRBJ2-7
CASRPDDATYEQYF
>TRBV20-1|TRBJ2-5
CSASGGLQETQYF
>TRBV6-1|TRBJ1-2
CASTVQLTGRGGYTF
>TRBV7-2|TRBJ2-3
CASSFSGGADTQYF
>TRBV7-8|TRBJ1-5
CASSTRGLDQPQHF
>TRBV5-1|TRBJ1-2
CASSPSTAANYGYTF
>TRBV18|TRBJ2-3
CASSLLGLADTQYF
>TRBV28|TRBJ2-1
CASSGTGAGLHEQFF
>TRBV6-2/TRBV6-3|TRBJ2-7
CASRKWTDPNYEQYF
>TRBV18|TRBJ1-1
CASSPPWTGKGEAFF
>TRBV20-1|TRBJ2-1
CSASGGGVRFNEQFF
>TRBV5-1|TRBJ2-5
CASSSGVSAQETQYF
>TRBV9|TRBJ2-2
CASSVDSGELFF
>TRBV7-9|TRBJ1-4
CASSLGVLNEKLFF
>TRBV9|TRBJ2-1
CASSPDSPTYNEQFF
>TRBV20-1|TRBJ2-7
CSAKARATYEQYF
>TRBV12-3/TRBV12-4|TRBJ2-2
CASSLAGGTGELFF
>TRBV20-1|TRBJ2-3
CSARDVGTSGTFTDTQYF
>TRBV12-3/TRBV12-4|TRBJ2-3
CASSFRANTDTQYF
>TRBV29-1|TRBJ1-2
CSVALDRDSGYTF
>TRBV3-1|TRBJ1-2
CASSQDGVRRNGYTF
>TRBV5-1|TRBJ2-1
CASSRGANGGNEQFF
>TRBV29-1|TRBJ2-7
CSGPGTAIYEQYF